What follows describes a single TCR beta chain. The data originate from a study of shared clonotypes between healthy human individuals. Using immunoSEQ multiplex PCR, the repertoire was profiled, and TCRdb retains in-frame clones only, with some absent. Of 490,000 or so clones in the sample, approximately 80% are singletons; the top ten hold approximately 13%. This CDR3 spans 15 amino acids. The J segment lost 9 bases and the V segment lost 4 bases, leaving 8 bases of the junction unmatched. Germline CDR1 is SNHLY and CDR2 is FYNNEI. The sequencing sample was made of PBMCs. This receptor was taken from a woman in her thirties or forties in good health. Some clones in this sample may be carry-over from other donors' samples. V usage is TRBV2 and J usage is TRBJ1-6; TRBD1 matches at 8 bases. The CDR3 protein is CASSGAQGAISPLHF. CDR3 in DNA: TGTGCCAGCAGTGGTGCCCAGGGGGCCATTTCACCCCTCCACTTT.